This T cell receptor beta chain is drawn from a study of blood T cell repertoires in COVID-19. The V and J ends lost 0 bases and 8 bases, in that order; junction bases with no gene match: 3. The germline V gene encodes CDR1 WSHSY and CDR2 SAAADI. The CDR3 contains 15 residues. Original data processing: Estimates of nucleated cell counts were drawn from the amplification of reference gene primers. Assay: immunoSEQ multiplex PCR; the TCRdb copy retains only in-frame clones and omits some. Clone size and the V and J calls come from that table; the DNA yielded D and trimming. In the table there are under 250,000 clones, almost 90% of which are singletons. This clone was seen only once.

The material sequenced was peripheral blood. The chain uses TRBV10-2 and TRBJ1-4, with TRBD1 matching 10 bases. The clonotype was recovered from a man at least 80 years old with acute or convalescent COVID-19. In DNA, the CDR3 is TGCGCCAGCAGTGAGTCGACAGGGGGCAGAGAAAAACTGTTTTTT. The encoded protein is CASSESTGGREKLFF.